The sequence of this TCR beta chain was determined in a study of cytomegalovirus exposure and HLA in healthy donors. This clone came up once. No antigen is known for it. Donors sampled were nominally healthy, though unrecorded immune exposures were likely. The CDR3 length is 18 residues. CDR1 and CDR2 (germline): SGHTA, FQGTGA. Trimming cost V 2 bases and J 3 bases, with 22 bases left between them. Use of 60 Vbeta and 13 Jbeta primers characterized the PCR. Here immunoSEQ multiplex PCR was the method, and the copy in TCRdb shows in-frame clones only, minus some. This sample yields around 80,000 clones, of which roughly 79% are seen a single time; roughly 6% belongs to the top ten. Study results and limitations: Presence/absence analyses treated sequencing depth as roughly uniform across donors.

The gene calls are TRBV7-3 and TRBJ1-1; weak D call: TRBD1 (5 bases). Sequenced sample: PBMCs. This TCR was sampled from a female donor in good health and CMV-seronegative. The CDR3 nucleotides read TGTGCCAGCAGCTTATTGGGGGGGATAGGAGGGAAGGACACTGAAGCTTTCTTT. This translates into CASSLLGGIGGKDTEAFF.